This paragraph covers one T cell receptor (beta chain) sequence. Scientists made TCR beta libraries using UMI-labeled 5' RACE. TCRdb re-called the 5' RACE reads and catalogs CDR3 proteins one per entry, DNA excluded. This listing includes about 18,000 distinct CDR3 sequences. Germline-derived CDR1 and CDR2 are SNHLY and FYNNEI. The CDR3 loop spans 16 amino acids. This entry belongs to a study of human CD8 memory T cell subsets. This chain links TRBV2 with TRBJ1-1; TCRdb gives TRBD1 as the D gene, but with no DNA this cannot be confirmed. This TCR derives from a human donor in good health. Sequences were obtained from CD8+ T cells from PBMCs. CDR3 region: CASSNPWDRVNTEAFF.